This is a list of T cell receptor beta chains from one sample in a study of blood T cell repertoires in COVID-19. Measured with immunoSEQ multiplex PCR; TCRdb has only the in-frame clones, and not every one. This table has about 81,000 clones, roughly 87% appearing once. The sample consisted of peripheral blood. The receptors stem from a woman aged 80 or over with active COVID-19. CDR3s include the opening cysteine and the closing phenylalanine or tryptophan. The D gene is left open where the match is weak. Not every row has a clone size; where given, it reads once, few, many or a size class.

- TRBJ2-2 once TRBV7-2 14 TGTGCCAGCAGAGGGACACCGAACACCGGGGAGCTGTTTTTT CASRGTPNTGELFF
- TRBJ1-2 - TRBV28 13 TGTGCCAGCAGTTTGCGCAGGAACTATGGCTACACCTTC CASSLRRNYGYTF
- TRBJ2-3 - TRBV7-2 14 TGTGCCAGCAGCGCCAACAGGGAAGGGGATACGCAGTATTTT CASSANREGDTQYF
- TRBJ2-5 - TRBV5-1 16 TGCGCCAGCAGCTTGGAGTTTTCGGGGAGTGGAGAGACCCAGTACTTC CASSLEFSGSGETQYF
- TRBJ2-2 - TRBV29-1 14 TGCAGCGTCGACGGCGGCGCGAACACCGGGGAGCTGTTTTTT CSVDGGANTGELFF
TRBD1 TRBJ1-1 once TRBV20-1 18 TGCAGTGCTAGTCTTAAGGGGGACAGGGGATATTCGAACACTGAAGCTTTCTTT CSASLKGDRGYSNTEAFF
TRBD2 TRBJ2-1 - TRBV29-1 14 TGCAGCGTTGAAGGGCGGGAGGCCTACAATGAGCAGTTCTTC CSVEGREAYNEQFF
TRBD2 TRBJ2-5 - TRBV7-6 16 TGTGCCAGCTGCGCCGGACTAGCTCTAAATGCCGAGACCCAGTACTTC CASCAGLALNAETQYF
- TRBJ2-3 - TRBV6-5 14 TGTGCCAGCAGTTACCGAGGGAGCCCAGATACGCAGTATTTT CASSYRGSPDTQYF
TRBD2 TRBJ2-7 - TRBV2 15 TGTGCCAGCAGTAGTAGCGGGAGGAGCTCCTACGAGCAGTACTTC CASSSSGRSSYEQYF
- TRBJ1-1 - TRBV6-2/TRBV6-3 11 TGTGCCAGCAGCCTTGCCGGTAGAGCTTTCTTT CASSLAGRAFF
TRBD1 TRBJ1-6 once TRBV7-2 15 TGTGCCAGCAGCTCGACAGGGGCCTATAATTCACCCCTCCACTTT CASSSTGAYNSPLHF
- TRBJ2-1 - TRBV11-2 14 TGTGCCAGCAGCTTAGTGAATCGGTACAATGAGCAGTTCTTC CASSLVNRYNEQFF
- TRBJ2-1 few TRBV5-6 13 TGTGCCAGCAGCTTGGACAGGTACAATGAGCAGTTCTTC CASSLDRYNEQFF
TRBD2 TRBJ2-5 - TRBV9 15 TGTGCCAGCAGCTATAGAGTTGGACTAGCGGAGACCCAGTACTTC CASSYRVGLAETQYF
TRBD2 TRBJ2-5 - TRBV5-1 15 TGCGCCAGCAGCTTGGCTAGCGGGCACCAAGAGACCCAGTACTTC CASSLASGHQETQYF
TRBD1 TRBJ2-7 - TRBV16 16 TGTGCCAGCAGCCAATCAACAGGGGGCCAGGCCTACGAGCAGTACTTC CASSQSTGGQAYEQYF
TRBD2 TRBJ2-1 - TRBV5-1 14 TGCGCCAGCAGCTTGGTTCAAGTACTAGCGGGGCAGTTCTTC CASSLVQVLAGQFF
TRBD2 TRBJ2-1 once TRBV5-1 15 TGCGCCAGCAGCCTGACTAGCGGTTCCTACAATGAGCAGTTCTTC CASSLTSGSYNEQFF
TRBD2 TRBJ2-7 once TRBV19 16 TGTGCCAGTAGTATGGCCGGGGGGTCGAGCACCTACGAGCAGTACTTC CASSMAGGSSTYEQYF
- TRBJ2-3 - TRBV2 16 TGTGCCAGAGGGGGTGCGGCGACTCCTTCGTCAGATACGCAGTATTTT CARGGAATPSSDTQYF
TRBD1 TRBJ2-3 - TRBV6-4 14 TGTGCCAGCTCTCCGGGACAGGGGGTTAGATACGCAGTATTT CASSPGQGVRYAVF
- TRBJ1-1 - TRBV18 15 TGTGCCAGCTCATCAGCCAGGGGCCCCAACACTGAAGCTTTCTTT CASSSARGPNTEAFF
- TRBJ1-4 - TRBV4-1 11 TGCGCCAGCAGCGTTGCGGAAAAACTGTTTTTT CASSVAEKLFF
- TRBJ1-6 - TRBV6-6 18 TGTGCCAGCAGTCCGCGGACCACAGGGAGGGACTATAATTCACCCCTCCACTTT CASSPRTTGRDYNSPLHF
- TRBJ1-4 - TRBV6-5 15 TGTGCCAGCACTAGGGGGAACGGGCTTAATGAAAAACTGTTTTTT CASTRGNGLNEKLFF
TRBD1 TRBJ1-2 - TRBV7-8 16 TGTGCCAGCAGCTTAGCGGTGGCAGGGGGCCCGCAAGGCTACACCTTC CASSLAVAGGPQGYTF
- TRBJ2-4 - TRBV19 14 TGTGCCAGTAGTACCTTGGCAGCGGGAAACATTCAGTACTTC CASSTLAAGNIQYF
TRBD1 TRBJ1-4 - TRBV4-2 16 TGTGCCAGCAGCCACAAACAGGGGGCAGAGGATGAAAAACTGTTTTTT CASSHKQGAEDEKLFF
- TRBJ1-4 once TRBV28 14 TGTGCCAGCAGAACCATGTCAGGGATTGAAAAACTGTTTTTT CASRTMSGIEKLFF
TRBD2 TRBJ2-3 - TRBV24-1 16 TGTGCCACCAGATCCGGGACTAGCGGTTCCACAGATACGCAGTATTTT CATRSGTSGSTDTQYF
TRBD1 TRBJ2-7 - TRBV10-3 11 TGCGCCCTGGGACAGGGGGTCGAGCAGTACTTC CALGQGVEQYF
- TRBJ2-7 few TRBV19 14 TGTGCCAGTAGTATGCCAGGGGCGCTCTACGAGCAGTACTTC CASSMPGALYEQYF
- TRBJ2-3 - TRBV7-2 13 TGTGCCAGCAGCTTGTCTGGGAGAGATACGCAGTATTTT CASSLSGRDTQYF
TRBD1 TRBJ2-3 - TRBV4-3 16 TGCGCCAGCAGCCACATCCGGGACAGAAACACAGATACGCAGTATTTT CASSHIRDRNTDTQYF
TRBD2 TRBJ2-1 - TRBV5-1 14 TGCGCCAGCACTATAGCGGGAGTGGGCAATGAGCAGTTCTTC CASTIAGVGNEQFF
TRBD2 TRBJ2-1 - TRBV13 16 TGTGCCAGCAGCTTAGGCGGGAGGGCCTTCCGGAATGAGCAGTTCTTC CASSLGGRAFRNEQFF
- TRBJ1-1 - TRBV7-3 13 TGTGCCAGCAGCCCAACAGTTAACACTGAAGCTTTCTTT CASSPTVNTEAFF
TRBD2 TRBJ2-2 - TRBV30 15 TGTGCCTGGAGTTTACAAGGGACTATCACCGGGGAGCTGTTTTTT CAWSLQGTITGELFF
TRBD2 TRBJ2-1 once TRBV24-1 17 TGTGCCACCAGTGGGGCCAGCGGGAGGGCCTCCGACAATGAGCAGTTCTTC CATSGASGRASDNEQFF
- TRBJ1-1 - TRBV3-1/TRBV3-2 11 TGTGCCAGCAGCCACGGGGGTGAAGCTTTCTTT CASSHGGEAFF
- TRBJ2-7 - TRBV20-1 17 TGCAGTGCTAGTTCCGCCGGCCTGGCGGCAGGGCAGGGGGAGCAGTACTTC CSASSAGLAAGQGEQYF
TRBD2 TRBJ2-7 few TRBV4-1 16 TGCGCCAGCAGCCAAGGTCCAGCGGGAGGGCCTTGGGAGCAGTACTTC CASSQGPAGGPWEQYF
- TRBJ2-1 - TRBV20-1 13 TGCAGTGCTAGTACTGCCACCTACAATGAGCAGTTCTTC CSASTATYNEQFF
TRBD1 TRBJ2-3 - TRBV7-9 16 TGTGCCAGCAGCCTGGGGACAGGGGGTGGCACAGATACGCAGTATTTT CASSLGTGGGTDTQYF
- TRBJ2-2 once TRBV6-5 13 TGTGCCAGCAGGGGCAGGGGCACCGGGGAGCTGTTTTTT CASRGRGTGELFF
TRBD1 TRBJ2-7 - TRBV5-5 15 TGTGCCAGCAGCCGACAGGGACAGGGACCTCTGAACCAGTACTTC CASSRQGQGPLNQYF
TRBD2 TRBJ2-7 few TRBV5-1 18 TGCGCCAGCAGCTTGGGATGGTTAGCGGGAGATGGTGCCTACGAGCAGTACTTC CASSLGWLAGDGAYEQYF
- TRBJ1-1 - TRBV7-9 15 TGTGCCAGCAGCCACCGGACAGCACCGAACACTGAAGCTTTCTTT CASSHRTAPNTEAFF
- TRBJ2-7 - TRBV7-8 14 TGTGCCAGCAGCGCCCCGGGATTTATCTACGAGCAGTACTTC CASSAPGFIYEQYF
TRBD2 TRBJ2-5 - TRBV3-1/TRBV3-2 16 TGTGCCAGCAGCCTGCGGACTAGCGGGAGTCGAGAGACCCAGTACTTC CASSLRTSGSRETQYF